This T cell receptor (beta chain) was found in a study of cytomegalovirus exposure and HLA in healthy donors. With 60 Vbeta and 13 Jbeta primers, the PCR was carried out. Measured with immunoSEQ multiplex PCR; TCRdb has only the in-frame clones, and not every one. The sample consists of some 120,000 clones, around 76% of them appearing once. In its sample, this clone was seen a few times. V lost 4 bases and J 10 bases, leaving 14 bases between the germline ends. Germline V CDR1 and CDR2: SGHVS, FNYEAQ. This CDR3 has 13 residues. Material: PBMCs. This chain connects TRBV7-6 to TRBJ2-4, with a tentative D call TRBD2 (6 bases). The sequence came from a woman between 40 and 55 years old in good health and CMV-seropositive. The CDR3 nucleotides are TGTGCCAGCAGCTCGGGTGGAGGAGGGATTCAGTACTTC. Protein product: CASSSGGGGIQYF.